Each of the 28 T cell receptor beta chains below was sequenced from the same sample in a study of cytomegalovirus exposure and HLA in healthy donors. The table came from immunoSEQ multiplex PCR; TCRdb's copy has only in-frame clones and leaves some out. The sample consists of over 150,000 clones, more than 80% of them appearing once. The sequencing sample was made of PBMCs. The receptors derive from a woman between 18 and 29 years old in good health and CMV-seropositive.

The V call is TRBV12-5, the J call TRBJ1-2; D is unresolved. Germline CDR1 and CDR2: LGHNT and FRNRAP. V was shortened by 5 bases and J by 2 bases, with 18 bases between the two germline ends. This CDR3 spans 16 amino acids. CDR3 in amino acids: CASGAREFSGNYGYTF. CDR3 in DNA: TGTGCTAGTGGTGCCCGAGAATTTTCGGGGAACTATGGCTACACCTTC.

This chain joins TRBV15 and TRBJ1-2; TRBD1 aligns across 9 bases. The junction had 7 bases not matched to a gene; V was cut back by 1 base and J by 4 bases. This CDR3 is 16 amino acids long. Germline V gene lookup returns CDR1 LNHNV and CDR2 YYDKDF (reference sequence). The CDR3: CATSRGVGQGGYGYTF. CDR3 DNA sequence: TGTGCCACCAGCAGAGGGGTGGGACAGGGCGGCTATGGCTACACCTTC. Drawing the rest from reference TRBV15 and TRBJ1-2, the complete variable domain is DAMVIQNPRYQVTQFGKPVTLSCSQTLNHNVMYWYQQKSSQAPKLLFHYYDKDFNNEADTPDNFQSRRPNTSFCFLDIRSPGLGDTAMYLCATSRGVGQGGYGYTFGSGTRLTVV.

The genes are TRBV28 and TRBJ2-7; unclear D gene. The CDR3 has 11 amino acids. The V and J ends lost 5 bases and 2 bases respectively, with 4 bases between them. Looked up from germline, CDR1 is MDHEN and CDR2 is SYDVKM. CDR3: CASSQAYEQYF. The DNA for the CDR3 is TGTGCCAGCAGTCAGGCCTACGAGCAGTACTTC.

This chain uses TRBV7-2 with TRBJ2-3, with no clear D. The CDR3 totals 15 residues. Germline V gene lookup returns CDR1 SGHTA and CDR2 FQGNSA. Deletions cut 3 bases from V and 0 bases from J, with 10 bases between. DNA of the CDR3: TGTGCCAGCAGCTTGATGAGCGCGAGCACAGATACGCAGTATTTT. Amino acids: CASSLMSASTDTQYF.

This chain connects TRBV18 to TRBJ2-2; possible D gene TRBD2, 5 bases. V lost 6 bases to trimming and J lost 4 bases, with 6 bases between them. In germline, CDR1 is KGHSH, CDR2 LQKENI. The CDR3 is 12 amino acids. The CDR3 here is CASSRVTGELFF. The CDR3 DNA is TGTGCCAGCTCGCGGGTCACCGGGGAGCTGTTTTTT. The full variable domain, in which reference TRBV18 and TRBJ2-2 provide the parts outside the CDR3, is NAGVMQNPRHLVRRRGQEARLRCSPMKGHSHVYWYRQLPEEGLKFMVYLQKENIIDESGMPKERFSAEFPKEGPSILRIQQVVRGDSAAYFCASSRVTGELFFGEGSRLTVL.

J is TRBJ1-5 and V is TRBV19; D not resolved. Trimming left V 0 bases short and J 1 base short, with 10 bases between. Germline V gives CDR1 LNHDA, CDR2 SQIVND (reference sequence). This CDR3 contains 16 residues. CDR3 DNA sequence: TGTGCCAGTAGTATAGAGGGCCCCCCCAGCAATCAGCCCCAGCATTTT. It yields the protein CASSIEGPPSNQPQHF.

The rearrangement links TRBV7-2 to TRBJ2-1, with 7 bases fitting TRBD1. This CDR3 is 17 amino acids long. CDR1 is SGHTA, CDR2 FQGNSA, per germline. With 5 bases clipped from V and 6 bases from J, the junction kept 16 bases outside the gene matches. The CDR3 loop is CASSGRTGSRGFNEQFF. The CDR3 nucleotides read TGTGCCAGCAGCGGACGGACAGGTTCCAGGGGGTTCAATGAGCAGTTCTTC.

The genes are TRBV25-1 and TRBJ2-3, with D possibly TRBD2 on 6 matching bases. The CDR3 covers 15 residues. CDR1 MGHDK and CDR2 SYGVNS come from the germline V gene. The V gene lost 2 bases and the J gene lost 3 bases, with 12 bases spanning the gap. The CDR3 region has the DNA TGTGCCAGCAGTGAAGGGCGGGATGCTACAGATACGCAGTATTTT. As protein: CASSEGRDATDTQYF.

The chain carries TRBV19 and TRBJ1-1, with TRBD1 matching over 10 bases. The germline CDR1 and CDR2 sequences are LNHDA and SQIVND (reference sequence). J gave up 7 bases and V 10 bases, and 15 bases lay outside the gene matches. The CDR3 consists of 15 residues. The CDR3 nucleotides read TGTGCCACCCGCCCGGGGACAGGGGCGACCAGTGAAGCTTTCTTT. It codes for CATRPGTGATSEAFF. The entire variable domain, with the rest obtained from reference TRBV19 and TRBJ1-1, is as follows: DGGITQSPKYLFRKEGQNVTLSCEQNLNHDAMYWYRQDPGQGLRLIYYSQIVNDFQKGDIAEGYSVSREKKESFPLTVTSAQKNPTAFYLCATRPGTGATSEAFFGQGTRLTVV.

The genes are TRBV4-1 and TRBJ1-2; 7 positions agree with TRBD1. V shed 3 bases and J 6 bases; nucleotides not matched to a gene: 7. Germline V gene sequence: CDR1 MGHRA, CDR2 YSYEKL. The CDR3 loop spans 14 amino acids. CDR3 sequence reads: CASSQVTTGNGYTF. The CDR3 region has the DNA TGCGCCAGCAGCCAGGTGACGACAGGGAATGGCTACACCTTC.

This clone was detected once. The chain uses TRBV7-2 and TRBJ2-7; maybe TRBD2 (5 bases). The germline V gene has CDR1 SGHTA and CDR2 FQGNSA. The CDR3 has 15 amino acids. V was trimmed by 2 bases and J by 5 bases, leaving 16 bases between them. The CDR3 coding sequence is TGTGCCAGCAGCTTACTACCATTGCTAGCCCACGAGCAGTACTTC. This encodes CASSLLPLLAHEQYF.

The chain recombines TRBV29-1 with TRBJ1-1; D uncertain. Germline V lookup: CDR1 SQVTM, CDR2 ANQGSEA. Trimming removed 7 bases from V and 6 bases from J, with 15 bases in between. The CDR3 is made up of 12 amino acids. The CDR3 loop reads CSAEVGRAEAFF. For the CDR3, the DNA is TGCAGCGCCGAGGTGGGGAGGGCTGAAGCTTTCTTT.

The genes are TRBV4-3 and TRBJ1-2; 8 positions match TRBD1. This CDR3 is 19 amino acids long. The ends lost 0 bases at V and 8 bases at J; junction bases unmatched: 20. Germline CDR1 is LGHNA and CDR2 is YSLEER. CDR3 sequence (DNA): TGCGCCAGCAGCCAAGATCTAACCGTCTTCGGGACAGGATCAGGGGGCTACACCTTC. Translating it yields CASSQDLTVFGTGSGGYTF.

This chain links TRBV4-1 with TRBJ2-5; TRBD1 is a possible D gene (6 bases). The CDR3 extends over 13 amino acids. Germline V CDR1 and CDR2: MGHRA, YSYEKL. V was pared by 1 base and J by 5 bases, with 8 bases between. The CDR3, as DNA: TGCGCCAGCAGCCAAGTACAGGGTGAGACCCAGTACTTC. Residues: CASSQVQGETQYF.

This chain uses TRBV28 with TRBJ1-1; D gene unclear. Germline values: CDR1 MDHEN, CDR2 SYDVKM. The length of the CDR3 is 12 residues. V was pared by 3 bases and J by 0 bases, with 2 bases between. The CDR3 DNA follows: TGTGCCAGCAGTTTCTTGAACACTGAAGCTTTCTTT. It translates to CASSFLNTEAFF. Full variable domain (remainder filled in from reference TRBV28 and TRBJ1-1): DVKVTQSSRYLVKRTGEKVFLECVQDMDHENMFWYRQDPGLGLRLIYFSYDVKMKEKGDIPEGYSVSREKKERFSLILESASTNQTSMYLCASSFLNTEAFFGQGTRLTVV.

The genes are TRBV25-1 and TRBJ1-3; TRBD1 is a possible D gene (5 bases). V lost 7 bases, J lost 4 bases, and 17 bases lay in between. The length of the CDR3 is 15 residues. Germline values: CDR1 MGHDK, CDR2 SYGVNS. The CDR3 here is CASKRSFGGGNTIYF. For the CDR3, the DNA is TGTGCCAGCAAAAGGAGTTTCGGGGGAGGAAACACCATATATTTT.

The V gene is TRBV27, the J gene TRBJ2-1, with 10 bases lining up with TRBD2. The germline CDR1 and CDR2 sequences are MNHEY and SMNVEV (reference sequence). The V and J ends lost 5 bases and 7 bases, in that order; junction bases with no gene match: 11. This CDR3 is built from 16 residues. CDR3 DNA: TGTGCCAGCAGTACCCAAGGGACTAGCGTATTGAATGAGCAGTTCTTC. Protein sequence: CASSTQGTSVLNEQFF.

The sample holds a few counts of this clone. The V call is TRBV6-4, the J call TRBJ2-1; 7 bases agree with TRBD2. The CDR3 is 15 residues long. Germline V gene lookup returns CDR1 MRHNA and CDR2 SNTAGT. Trimming removed 3 bases from V and 3 bases from J; junction bases left unmatched: 5. The DNA of the CDR3 is TGTGCCAGCAGTGAAGCTAGCGGAAGCTACAATGAGCAGTTCTTC. Residues: CASSEASGSYNEQFF.

This clone was seen only once. CDR3 in amino acids: CASSLTPGKGYGYTF. The CDR3 DNA sequence: TGCGCCAGCAGCTTGACCCCGGGGAAAGGCTATGGCTACACCTTC. The V call is TRBV5-1, the J call TRBJ1-2; unclear D gene. The CDR3 covers 15 residues. The germline V gene has CDR1 SGHRS and CDR2 YFSETQ. V dropped 1 base and J dropped 4 bases, with 14 bases sitting between them.

This chain joins TRBV28 and TRBJ1-2; 7 nucleotides align to TRBD1. Germline CDR1 reads MDHEN; CDR2 reads SYDVKM. This CDR3 is 14 amino acids long. The V gene end was trimmed by 5 bases and the J gene end by 5 bases; junction bases not matched to a gene: 8. The CDR3 reads CASSGGKGAYGYTF. CDR3 coding DNA: TGTGCCAGCAGTGGTGGGAAGGGGGCGTATGGCTACACCTTC.

V gene TRBV29-1 combines with J gene TRBJ1-1; TRBD1 matches at 10 bases. The V segment lost 4 bases and the J segment 5 bases; nucleotides outside the gene matches: 7. This CDR3 has 14 residues. Germline loops: CDR1 SQVTM, CDR2 ANQGSEA. The CDR3 is CSVARTGGYTEAFF. The CDR3 region has the DNA TGCAGCGTTGCCCGGACAGGGGGATATACTGAAGCTTTCTTT.

The chain has TRBV4-2 and TRBJ2-1; 8 bases match TRBD2. The V gene end was trimmed by 1 base and the J gene end by 3 bases; junction bases not matched to a gene: 2. The CDR3 runs 15 residues. The germline gives CDR1 LGHNA, CDR2 YNFKEQ. The CDR3 DNA sequence: TGTGCCAGCAGCCAAGCGGGGGGGAGCTACAATGAGCAGTTCTTC. Its protein is CASSQAGGSYNEQFF.

V usage is TRBV2 and J usage is TRBJ2-1; 12 bases match TRBD2. The length of the CDR3 is 15 residues. CDR1 and CDR2 (germline): SNHLY, FYNNEI. Losses at the gene ends were 6 bases for V and 2 bases for J; bases not matched to a gene: 2. The DNA of the CDR3 is TGTGCCAGCAGAGCTAGCGGGGGGGCCTACAATGAGCAGTTCTTC. Translated: CASRASGGAYNEQFF.

The rearrangement links TRBV11-2 to TRBJ1-1; TRBD1 might be the D (6 bases). The CDR3 is made up of 16 amino acids. Deletions cut 5 bases from V and 0 bases from J, with 16 bases between. Germline V CDR1 and CDR2: SGHAT, FQNNGV. The CDR3 nucleotides are TGTGCCAGCAGCCCACTAAGGACAGTAATGAACACTGAAGCTTTCTTT. It yields the protein CASSPLRTVMNTEAFF.

V gene TRBV25-1 combines with J gene TRBJ2-7; possible D gene TRBD2, 6 bases. Trimming took 4 bases from V and 8 from J, leaving 12 bases between them. The CDR3 has 12 residues. The germline gives CDR1 MGHDK, CDR2 SYGVNS. This CDR3 is CASSVSGGQQYF. CDR3 DNA sequence: TGTGCCAGCAGTGTGTCCGGGGGACAGCAGTACTTC.

This chain uses TRBV7-6 with TRBJ1-1; D not certain. The CDR3 runs 15 residues. The V gene's germline CDR1 is SGHVS and CDR2 FNYEAQ. V gave up 2 bases and J gave up 0 bases, with 10 bases separating them. As DNA, the CDR3 is TGTGCCAGCAGCTTACAGCCGGGTCTGAACACTGAAGCTTTCTTT. Protein sequence: CASSLQPGLNTEAFF.

The chain is built from TRBV30 and TRBJ1-6; D is ambiguous. Germline V gene lookup returns CDR1 GTSNPN and CDR2 SVGIG (reference sequence). The V end lost 4 bases, the J end lost 8 bases, and 6 bases lay between the germline ends. The CDR3 is 11 amino acids. The CDR3 coding sequence is TGTGCCTGGAACCGGGATTCACCCCTCCACTTT. It yields the protein CAWNRDSPLHF.

CDR3 DNA sequence: TGTGCCAGCGGGCCGGGACAGGGGCCCTCTGGAAACACCATATATTTT. Its translation: CASGPGQGPSGNTIYF. The V call is TRBV6-6, the J call TRBJ1-3, with TRBD1 matching 10 bases. Germline CDR1 MNHNY, CDR2 SVGAGI (reference sequence). V lost 8 bases, J lost 0 bases, and 7 bases stayed unmatched. The CDR3 runs 16 residues.